This TCR beta chain was sequenced during a study of CD8 T cells in ankylosing spondylitis. TCRdb used MiXCR to reprocess the 5' RACE reads, holding one entry per CDR3 protein. This sample has roughly 200,000 distinct CDR3 sequences, with 10% to 15% found just once. Sequenced material: blood, either unsorted or a sorted T cell fraction (not recorded which). This TCR came from a male donor with ankylosing spondylitis or in good health (not recorded which).

As DNA, the CDR3 is TGTGCCAGCAGCCTCGGATCCTCTGGGGAGCTGTTTTTT. Protein: CASSLGSSGELFF. The chain couples TRBV7-9 to TRBJ2-2; no definite D call. V was cut by 5 bases and J by 8 bases, with 12 bases left in between. CDR1 and CDR2 (germline): SEHNR, FQNEAQ (reference sequence). CDR3 size: 13 residues. The full variable domain, with the rest looked up from reference TRBV7-9 and TRBJ2-2, is DTGVSQNPRHKITKRGQNVTFRCDPISEHNRLYWYRQTLGQGPEFLTYFQNEAQLEKSRLLSDRFSAERPKGSFSTLEIQRTEQGDSAMYLCASSLGSSGELFFGEGSRLTVL.